Included here is one T cell receptor beta chain sequence, with context. At the DNA level, this CDR3 is encoded by other sequences in the same sample as well. This sample was included in a study of blood T cell repertoires in COVID-19. Across the study: Sites in the United States, Italy and Spain provided acute and convalescent COVID-19 samples.

The CDR3 is 14 residues long. Per the germline V gene, CDR1 is SGHNT and CDR2 is YYREEE (reference sequence). The V end lost 2 bases, the J end lost 2 bases, and 7 bases lay between the germline ends. The data were produced by immunoSEQ multiplex PCR, yet TCRdb's version contains in-frame clones alone and is incomplete. There are hundreds of thousands of clones in the sample; 88% occur only once, and over 1.3% lies in the top ten. The receptor was isolated from a man at least 80 years old with acute or convalescent COVID-19. V and J are TRBV5-4 and TRBJ2-2; D may be TRBD1 (6 bases). What was sequenced was peripheral blood. The DNA for the CDR3 is TGTGCCAGCAGCTTAGGGGGAAACACCGGGGAGCTGTTTTTT. This translates into CASSLGGNTGELFF.